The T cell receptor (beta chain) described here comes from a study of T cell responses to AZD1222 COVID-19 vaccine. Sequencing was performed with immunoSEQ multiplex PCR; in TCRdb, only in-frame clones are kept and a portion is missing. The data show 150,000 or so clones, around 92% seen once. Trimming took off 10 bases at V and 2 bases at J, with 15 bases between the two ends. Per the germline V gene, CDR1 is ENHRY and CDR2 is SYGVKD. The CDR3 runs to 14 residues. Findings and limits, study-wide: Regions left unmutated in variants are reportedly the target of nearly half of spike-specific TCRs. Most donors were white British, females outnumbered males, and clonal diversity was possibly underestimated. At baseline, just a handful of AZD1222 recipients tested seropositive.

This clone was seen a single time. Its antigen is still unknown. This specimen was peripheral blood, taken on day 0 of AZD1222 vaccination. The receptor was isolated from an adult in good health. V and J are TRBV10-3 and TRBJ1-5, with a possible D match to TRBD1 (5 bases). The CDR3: CATAGAKGNQPQHF. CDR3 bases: TGTGCCACCGCCGGGGCCAAGGGCAATCAGCCCCAGCATTTT.